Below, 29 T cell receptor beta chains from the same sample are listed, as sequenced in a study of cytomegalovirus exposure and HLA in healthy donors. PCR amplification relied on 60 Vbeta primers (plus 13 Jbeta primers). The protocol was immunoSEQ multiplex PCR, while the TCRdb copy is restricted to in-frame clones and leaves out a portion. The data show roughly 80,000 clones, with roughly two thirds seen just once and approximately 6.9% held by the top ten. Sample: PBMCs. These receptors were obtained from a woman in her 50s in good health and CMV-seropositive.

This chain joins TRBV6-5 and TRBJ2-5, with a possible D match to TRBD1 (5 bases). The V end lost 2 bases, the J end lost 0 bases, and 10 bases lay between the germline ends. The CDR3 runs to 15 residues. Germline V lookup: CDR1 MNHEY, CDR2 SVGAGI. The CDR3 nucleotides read TGTGCCAGCAGTTACACAAGACAGTACCAAGAGACCCAGTACTTC. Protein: CASSYTRQYQETQYF.

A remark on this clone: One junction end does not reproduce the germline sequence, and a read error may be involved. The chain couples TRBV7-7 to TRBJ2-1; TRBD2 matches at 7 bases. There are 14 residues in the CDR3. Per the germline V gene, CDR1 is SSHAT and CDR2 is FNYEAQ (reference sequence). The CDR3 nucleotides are TGTGCTAGCAGCTCTAGCGGAGCCTACAATGAGCAGTTCTTC. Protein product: CASSSSGAYNEQFF.

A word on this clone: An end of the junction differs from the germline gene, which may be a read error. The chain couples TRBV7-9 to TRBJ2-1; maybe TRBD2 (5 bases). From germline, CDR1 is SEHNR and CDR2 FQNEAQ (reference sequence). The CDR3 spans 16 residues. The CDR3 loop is CSSSGLAGHSYNEQFF. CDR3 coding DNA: TGTTCCAGCAGCGGCCTGGCGGGTCACTCCTACAATGAGCAGTTCTTC.

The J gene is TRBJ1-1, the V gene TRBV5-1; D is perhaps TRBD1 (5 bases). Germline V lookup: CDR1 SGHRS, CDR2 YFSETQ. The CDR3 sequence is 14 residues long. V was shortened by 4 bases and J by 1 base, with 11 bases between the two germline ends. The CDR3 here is CASSPGSGNTEAFF. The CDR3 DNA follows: TGCGCCAGCAGCCCAGGGTCCGGGAACACTGAAGCTTTCTTT.

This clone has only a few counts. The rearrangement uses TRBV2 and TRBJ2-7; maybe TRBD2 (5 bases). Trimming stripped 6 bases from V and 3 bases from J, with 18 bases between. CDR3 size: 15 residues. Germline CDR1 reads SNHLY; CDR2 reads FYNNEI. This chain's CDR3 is CASSEGDPGIYEQYV. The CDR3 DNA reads TGTGCCAGCAGCGAGGGCGACCCAGGAATCTACGAGCAGTACGTC.

CDR3 sequence reads: CASSQEIGTGVGGYTF. As DNA, the CDR3 is TGCGCCAGCAGCCAAGAAATCGGGACAGGGGTTGGCGGCTACACCTTC. The rearrangement links TRBV4-1 to TRBJ1-2; 10 positions match TRBD1. V trimming: 0 bases; J trimming: 8 bases; junction bases outside the gene matches: 9. The CDR3 contains 16 residues. Germline CDR1 reads MGHRA; CDR2 reads YSYEKL.

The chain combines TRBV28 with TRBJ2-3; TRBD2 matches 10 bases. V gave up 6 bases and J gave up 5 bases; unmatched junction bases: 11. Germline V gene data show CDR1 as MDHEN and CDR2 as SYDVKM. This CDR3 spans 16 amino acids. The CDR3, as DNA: TGTGCCAGCAGGGGGGGGCTAGCGGGGGCACTAGATACGCAGTATTTT. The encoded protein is CASRGGLAGALDTQYF.

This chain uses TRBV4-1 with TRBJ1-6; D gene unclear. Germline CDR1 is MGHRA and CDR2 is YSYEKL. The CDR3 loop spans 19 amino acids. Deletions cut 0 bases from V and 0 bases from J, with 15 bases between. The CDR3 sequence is CASSQDIAAVSSYNSPLHF. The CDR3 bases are TGCGCCAGCAGCCAAGATATAGCGGCTGTTAGCTCCTATAATTCACCCCTCCACTTT.

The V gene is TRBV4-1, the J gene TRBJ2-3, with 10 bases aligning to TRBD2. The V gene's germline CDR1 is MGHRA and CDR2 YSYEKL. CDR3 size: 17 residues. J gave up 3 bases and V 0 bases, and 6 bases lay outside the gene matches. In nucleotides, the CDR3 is TGCGCCAGCAGCCAAGACCCTTCTAGCGGGGGAACAGATACGCAGTATTTT. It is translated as CASSQDPSSGGTDTQYF.

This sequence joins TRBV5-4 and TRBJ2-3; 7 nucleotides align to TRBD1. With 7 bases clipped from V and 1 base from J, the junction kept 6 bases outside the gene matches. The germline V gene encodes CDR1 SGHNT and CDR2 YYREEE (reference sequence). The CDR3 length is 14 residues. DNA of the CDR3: TGTGCCAGCGCACAGGGGAGCGGCACAGATACGCAGTATTTT. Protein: CASAQGSGTDTQYF.

CDR3 region: CSVGVGARTEAFF. Written as DNA, the CDR3 is TGCAGCGTTGGTGTGGGGGCGCGCACTGAAGCTTTCTTT. The rearrangement uses TRBV29-1 and TRBJ1-1; weak D call: TRBD1 (6 bases). This CDR3 is built from 13 residues. The V end was cut by 4 bases, the J end by 4 bases, with 13 bases between. Germline lookup yields CDR1 SQVTM and CDR2 ANQGSEA.

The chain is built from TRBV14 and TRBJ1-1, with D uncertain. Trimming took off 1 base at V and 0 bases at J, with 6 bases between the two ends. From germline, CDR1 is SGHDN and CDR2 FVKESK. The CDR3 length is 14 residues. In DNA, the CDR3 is TGTGCCAGCAGCCAAGGAACAGTGAACACTGAAGCTTTCTTT. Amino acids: CASSQGTVNTEAFF. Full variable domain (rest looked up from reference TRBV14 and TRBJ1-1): EAGVTQFPSHSVIEKGQTVTLRCDPISGHDNLYWYRRVMGKEIKFLLHFVKESKQDESGMPNNRFLAERTGGTYSTLKVQPAELEDSGVYFCASSQGTVNTEAFFGQGTRLTVV.

DNA of the CDR3: TGTGCCAGCGAGACTGGAAACACCATATATTTT. As protein: CASETGNTIYF. V is TRBV6-5 and J is TRBJ1-3; no clear D. The CDR3 spans 11 residues. Germline CDR1 MNHEY, CDR2 SVGAGI. Trimming pared 8 bases from V and 2 bases from J, leaving 4 bases between.

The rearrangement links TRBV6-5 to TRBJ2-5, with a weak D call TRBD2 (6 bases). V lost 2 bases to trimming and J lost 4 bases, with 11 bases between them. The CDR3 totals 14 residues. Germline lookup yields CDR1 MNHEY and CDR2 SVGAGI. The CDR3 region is CASSYPGRGETQYF. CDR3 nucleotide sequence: TGTGCCAGCAGTTACCCAGGGCGGGGAGAGACCCAGTACTTC.

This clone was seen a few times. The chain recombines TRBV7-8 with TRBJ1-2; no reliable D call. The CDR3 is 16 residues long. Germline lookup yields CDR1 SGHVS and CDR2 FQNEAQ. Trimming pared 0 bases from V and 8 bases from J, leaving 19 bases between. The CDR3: CASSLAGSVRIRGYTF. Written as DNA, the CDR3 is TGTGCCAGCAGCTTAGCTGGGAGTGTGAGGATAAGGGGCTACACCTTC.

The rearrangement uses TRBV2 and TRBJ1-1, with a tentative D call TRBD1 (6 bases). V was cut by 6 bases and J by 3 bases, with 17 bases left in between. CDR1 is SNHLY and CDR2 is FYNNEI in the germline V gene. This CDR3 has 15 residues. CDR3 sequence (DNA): TGTGCCAGCAGCCAAGAAGGGGGTTGGGACACTGAAGCTTTCTTT. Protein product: CASSQEGGWDTEAFF.

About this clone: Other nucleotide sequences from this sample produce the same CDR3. The CDR3 reads CASSPIGSGGSLGGANVLTF. CDR3 DNA: TGTGCCAGCAGTCCCATAGGAAGCGGAGGGTCCCTGGGGGGGGCCAACGTCCTGACTTTC. V is TRBV27 and J is TRBJ2-6; tentatively, D is TRBD2 (6 bases). Looked up from germline, CDR1 is MNHEY and CDR2 is SMNVEV (reference sequence). V shed 5 bases and J shed 4 bases, with 27 bases lying between them. This CDR3 is built from 20 residues.

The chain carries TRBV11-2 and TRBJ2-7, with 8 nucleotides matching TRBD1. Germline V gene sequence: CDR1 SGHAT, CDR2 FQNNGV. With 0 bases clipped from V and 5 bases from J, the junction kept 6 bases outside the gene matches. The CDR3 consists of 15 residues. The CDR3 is CASSLDTAGGNEQYF. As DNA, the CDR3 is TGTGCCAGCAGCTTAGATACGGCAGGGGGCAACGAGCAGTACTTC. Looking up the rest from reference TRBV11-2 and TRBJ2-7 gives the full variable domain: EAGVAQSPRYKIIEKRQSVAFWCNPISGHATLYWYQQILGQGPKLLIQFQNNGVVDDSQLPKDRFSAERLKGVDSTLKIQPAKLEDSAVYLCASSLDTAGGNEQYFGPGTRLTVT.

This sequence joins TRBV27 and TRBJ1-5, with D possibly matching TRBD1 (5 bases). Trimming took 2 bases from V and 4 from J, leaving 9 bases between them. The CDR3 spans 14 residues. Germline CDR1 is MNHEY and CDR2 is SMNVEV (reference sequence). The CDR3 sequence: CASSLQGWNQPQHF. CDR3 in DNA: TGTGCCAGCAGTTTACAGGGATGGAATCAGCCCCAGCATTTT.

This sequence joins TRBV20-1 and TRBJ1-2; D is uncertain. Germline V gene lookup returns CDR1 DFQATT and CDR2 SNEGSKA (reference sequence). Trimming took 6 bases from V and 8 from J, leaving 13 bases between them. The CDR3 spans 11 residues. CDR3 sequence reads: CSALPTRGYTF. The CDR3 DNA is TGCAGTGCCCTGCCCACTAGGGGCTACACCTTC.

In nucleotides, the CDR3 is TGTGCAAGTCGCTTTTCCGGGGGAGAGACCCAGTACTTC. Protein sequence: CASRFSGGETQYF. The J gene is TRBJ2-5, the V gene TRBV12-2; the tabulated D call, TRBD2, remains unverified against the DNA. TRBV12-2 counts as a pseudogene. CDR3 length: 13 amino acids.

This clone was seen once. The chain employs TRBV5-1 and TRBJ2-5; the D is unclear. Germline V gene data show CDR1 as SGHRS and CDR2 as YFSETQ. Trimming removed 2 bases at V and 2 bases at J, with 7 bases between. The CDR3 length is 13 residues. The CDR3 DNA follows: TGCGCCAGCAGCTTAAGGAGACAAGAGACCCAGTACTTC. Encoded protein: CASSLRRQETQYF.

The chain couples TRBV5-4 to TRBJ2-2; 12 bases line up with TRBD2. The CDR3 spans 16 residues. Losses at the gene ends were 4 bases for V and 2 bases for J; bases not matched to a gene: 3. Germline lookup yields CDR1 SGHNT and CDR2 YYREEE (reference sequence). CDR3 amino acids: CASSPTSGGNTGELFF. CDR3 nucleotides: TGTGCCAGCAGCCCGACTAGCGGGGGTAACACCGGGGAGCTGTTTTTT. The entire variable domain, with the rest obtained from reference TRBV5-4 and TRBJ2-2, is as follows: ETGVTQSPTHLIKTRGQQVTLRCSSQSGHNTVSWYQQALGQGPQFIFQYYREEENGRGNFPPRFSGLQFPNYSSELNVNALELDDSALYLCASSPTSGGNTGELFFGEGSRLTVL.

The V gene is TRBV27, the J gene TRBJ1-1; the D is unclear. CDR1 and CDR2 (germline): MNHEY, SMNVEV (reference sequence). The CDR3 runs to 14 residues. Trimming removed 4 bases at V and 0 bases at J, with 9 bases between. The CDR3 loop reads CASSSVPVNTEAFF. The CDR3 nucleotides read TGTGCCAGCAGTTCTGTTCCGGTGAACACTGAAGCTTTCTTT.

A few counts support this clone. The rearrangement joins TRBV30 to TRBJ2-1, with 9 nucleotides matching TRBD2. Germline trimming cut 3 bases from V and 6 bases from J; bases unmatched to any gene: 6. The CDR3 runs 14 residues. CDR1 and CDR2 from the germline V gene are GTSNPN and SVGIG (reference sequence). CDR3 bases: TGTGCCTGGAGACCAGCGGGGGGACTCAATGAGCAGTTCTTC. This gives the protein CAWRPAGGLNEQFF.

This CDR3 reads CASSTAGLARSSNEQFF. The DNA for the CDR3 is TGTGCCAGTAGTACGGCCGGACTAGCGCGGTCCTCGAATGAGCAGTTCTTC. The chain couples TRBV19 to TRBJ2-1; 9 bases line up with TRBD2. The junction had 14 bases not matched to a gene; V was cut back by 4 bases and J by 7 bases. This CDR3 has 17 residues. The germline V gene encodes CDR1 LNHDA and CDR2 SQIVND (reference sequence).

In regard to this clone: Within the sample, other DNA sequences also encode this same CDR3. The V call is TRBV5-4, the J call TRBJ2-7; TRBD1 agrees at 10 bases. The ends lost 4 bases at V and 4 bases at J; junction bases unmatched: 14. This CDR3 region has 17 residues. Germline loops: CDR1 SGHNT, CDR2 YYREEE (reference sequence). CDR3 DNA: TGTGCCAGCAGCATCGCCCCGGGACAGGGGAAGCCGTACGAGCAGTACTTC. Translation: CASSIAPGQGKPYEQYF.

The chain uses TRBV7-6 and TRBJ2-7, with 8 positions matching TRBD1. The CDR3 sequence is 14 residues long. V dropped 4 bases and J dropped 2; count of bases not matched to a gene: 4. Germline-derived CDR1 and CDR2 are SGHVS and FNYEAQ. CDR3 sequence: CASSYGQGPYEQYF. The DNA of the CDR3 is TGTGCCAGCAGCTACGGACAGGGCCCCTACGAGCAGTACTTC.

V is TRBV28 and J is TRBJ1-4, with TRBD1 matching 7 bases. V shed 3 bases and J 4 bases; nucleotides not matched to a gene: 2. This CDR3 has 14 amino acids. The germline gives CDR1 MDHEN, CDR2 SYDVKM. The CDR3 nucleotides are TGTGCCAGCAGTTTGGGACAGATTAATGAAAAACTGTTTTTT. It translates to CASSLGQINEKLFF.